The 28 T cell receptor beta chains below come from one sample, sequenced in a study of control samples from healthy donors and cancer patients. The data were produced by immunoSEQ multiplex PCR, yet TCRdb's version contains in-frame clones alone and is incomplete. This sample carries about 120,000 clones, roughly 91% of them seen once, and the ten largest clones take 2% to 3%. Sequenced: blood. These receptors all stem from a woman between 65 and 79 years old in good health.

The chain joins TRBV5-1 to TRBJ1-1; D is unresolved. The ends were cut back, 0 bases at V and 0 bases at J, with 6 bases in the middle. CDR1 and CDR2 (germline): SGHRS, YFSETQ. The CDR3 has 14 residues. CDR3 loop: CASSLESVNTEAFF. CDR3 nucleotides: TGCGCCAGCAGCTTGGAATCGGTGAACACTGAAGCTTTCTTT. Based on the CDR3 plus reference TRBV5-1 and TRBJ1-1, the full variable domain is KAGVTQTPRYLIKTRGQQVTLSCSPISGHRSVSWYQQTPGQGLQFLFEYFSETQRNKGNFPGRFSGRQFSNSRSEMNVSTLELGDSALYLCASSLESVNTEAFFGQGTRLTVV.

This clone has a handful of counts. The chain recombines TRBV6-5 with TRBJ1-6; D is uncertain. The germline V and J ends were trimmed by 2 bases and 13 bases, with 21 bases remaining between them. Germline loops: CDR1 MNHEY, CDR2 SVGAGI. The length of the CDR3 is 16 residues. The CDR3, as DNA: TGTGCCAGCAGTTACCGTCGGGATTTTGCCCGGTTCCCCCTCCACTTT. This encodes CASSYRRDFARFPLHF.

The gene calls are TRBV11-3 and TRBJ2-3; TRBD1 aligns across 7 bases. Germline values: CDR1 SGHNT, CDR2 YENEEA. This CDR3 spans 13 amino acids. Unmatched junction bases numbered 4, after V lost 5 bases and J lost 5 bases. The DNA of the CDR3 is TGTGCCAGCAGCACGACAGGGCAAGATACGCAGTATTTT. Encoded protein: CASSTTGQDTQYF.

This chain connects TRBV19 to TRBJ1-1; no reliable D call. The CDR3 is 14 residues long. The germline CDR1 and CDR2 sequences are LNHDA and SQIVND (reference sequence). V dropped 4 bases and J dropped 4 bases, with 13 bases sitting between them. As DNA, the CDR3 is TGTGCCAGTAGTAGGGCCCCGTCCGTCACTGAAGCTTTCTTT. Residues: CASSRAPSVTEAFF.

CDR3 sequence: CASSRGDRYNSPLHF. The DNA for the CDR3 is TGTGCCAGCAGCCGAGGGGACAGATATAATTCACCCCTCCACTTT. The chain combines TRBV27 with TRBJ1-6, with TRBD1 matching 7 bases. This CDR3 region has 15 residues. In germline, CDR1 is MNHEY, CDR2 SMNVEV (reference sequence). J lost 4 bases, V lost 6 bases, and 6 bases had no gene match.

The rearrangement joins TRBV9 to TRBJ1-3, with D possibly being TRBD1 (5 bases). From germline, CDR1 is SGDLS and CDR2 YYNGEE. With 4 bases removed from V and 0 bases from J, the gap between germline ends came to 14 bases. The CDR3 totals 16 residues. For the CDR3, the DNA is TGTGCCAGCAGCCCCCCAGGGAGTAGCTCTGGAAACACCATATATTTT. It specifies CASSPPGSSSGNTIYF.

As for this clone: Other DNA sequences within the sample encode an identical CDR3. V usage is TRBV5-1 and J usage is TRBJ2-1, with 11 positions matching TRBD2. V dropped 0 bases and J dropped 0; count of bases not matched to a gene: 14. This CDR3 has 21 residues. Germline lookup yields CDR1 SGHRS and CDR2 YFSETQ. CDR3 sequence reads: CASSLGLGGASGGSSYNEQFF. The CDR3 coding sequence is TGCGCCAGCAGCTTGGGGCTCGGGGGGGCTAGCGGGGGGAGCTCCTACAATGAGCAGTTCTTC.

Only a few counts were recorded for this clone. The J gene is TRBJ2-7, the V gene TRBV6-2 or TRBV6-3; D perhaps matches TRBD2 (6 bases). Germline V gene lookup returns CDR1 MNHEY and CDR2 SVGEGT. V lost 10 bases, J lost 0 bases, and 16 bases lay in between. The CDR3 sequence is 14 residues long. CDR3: CATSPGGTSYEQYF. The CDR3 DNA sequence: TGTGCCACCAGCCCGGGCGGGACCTCCTACGAGCAGTACTTC.

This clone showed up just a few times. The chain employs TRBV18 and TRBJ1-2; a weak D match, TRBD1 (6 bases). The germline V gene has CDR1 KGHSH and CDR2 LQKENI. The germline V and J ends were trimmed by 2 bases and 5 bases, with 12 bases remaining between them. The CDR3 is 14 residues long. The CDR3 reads CASSPIAQGYGYTF. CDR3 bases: TGTGCCAGCTCACCAATCGCCCAGGGGTATGGCTACACCTTC.

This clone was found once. The CDR3 region has the DNA TGTGCCAGCAGTTTGAGACAGAGTCAGCCCCAGCATTTT. Encoded protein: CASSLRQSQPQHF. The chain has TRBV6-2 or TRBV6-3 and TRBJ1-5; D might be TRBD1 (5 bases). Trimming pared 4 bases from V and 6 bases from J, leaving 10 bases between. CDR3 length equals 13 residues. Germline-derived CDR1 and CDR2 are MNHEY and SVGEGT.

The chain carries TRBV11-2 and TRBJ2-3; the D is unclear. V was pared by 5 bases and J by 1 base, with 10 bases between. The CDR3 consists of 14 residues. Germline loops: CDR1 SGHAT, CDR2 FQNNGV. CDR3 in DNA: TGTGCCAGCAGCGTGCAAGGCCGCACAGATACGCAGTATTTT. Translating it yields CASSVQGRTDTQYF.

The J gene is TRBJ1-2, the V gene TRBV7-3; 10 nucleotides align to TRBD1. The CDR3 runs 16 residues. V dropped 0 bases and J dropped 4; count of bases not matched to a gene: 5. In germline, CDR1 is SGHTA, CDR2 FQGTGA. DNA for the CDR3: TGTGCCAGCAGCTTAACTTCGGGACAGGGGACCTATGGCTACACCTTC. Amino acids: CASSLTSGQGTYGYTF.

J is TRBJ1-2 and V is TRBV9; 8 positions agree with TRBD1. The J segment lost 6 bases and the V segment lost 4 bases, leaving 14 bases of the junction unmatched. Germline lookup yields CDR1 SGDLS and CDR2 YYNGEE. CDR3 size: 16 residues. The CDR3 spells CASSPQPGQGVDGYTF. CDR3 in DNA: TGTGCCAGCAGCCCTCAACCCGGACAGGGAGTCGATGGCTACACCTTC. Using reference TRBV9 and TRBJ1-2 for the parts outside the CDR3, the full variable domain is DSGVTQTPKHLITATGQRVTLRCSPRSGDLSVYWYQQSLDQGLQFLIQYYNGEERAKGNILERFSAQQFPDLHSELNLSSLELGDSALYFCASSPQPGQGVDGYTFGSGTRLTVV.

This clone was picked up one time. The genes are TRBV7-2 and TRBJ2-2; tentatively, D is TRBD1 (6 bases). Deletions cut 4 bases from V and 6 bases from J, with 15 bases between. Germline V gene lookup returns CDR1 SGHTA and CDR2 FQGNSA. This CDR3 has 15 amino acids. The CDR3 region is CASSSLQGFAGELFF. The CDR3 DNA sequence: TGTGCCAGCAGCTCTCTTCAGGGGTTCGCCGGGGAGCTGTTTTTT.

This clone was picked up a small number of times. CDR3 loop: CASSLNDGVAKNIQYF. CDR3 bases: TGCGCCAGCAGCCTAAACGACGGAGTAGCCAAAAACATTCAGTACTTC. The rearrangement uses TRBV5-1 and TRBJ2-4; unclear D gene. The length of the CDR3 is 16 residues. Germline-derived CDR1 and CDR2 are SGHRS and YFSETQ. Trimming shortened V by 4 bases and J by 0 bases, and 14 bases separated the two germline ends.

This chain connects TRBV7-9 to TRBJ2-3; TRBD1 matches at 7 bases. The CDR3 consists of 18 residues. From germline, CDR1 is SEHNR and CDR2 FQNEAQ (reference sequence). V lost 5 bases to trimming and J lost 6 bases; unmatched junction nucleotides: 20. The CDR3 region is CASSLTRQGSARRDTQYF. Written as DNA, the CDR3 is TGTGCCAGCAGCCTAACCCGACAGGGCTCCGCCCGGAGGGATACGCAGTATTTT.

CDR3 DNA: TGCGCCAGCAGCTTGGGCGGTGCGGGAACTAATGAAAAACTGTTTTTT. Its protein product is CASSLGGAGTNEKLFF. This chain uses TRBV5-1 with TRBJ1-4, with no clear D. The CDR3 sequence is 16 residues long. Trimming shortened V by 0 bases and J by 1 base, and 10 bases separated the two germline ends. Germline V gene sequence: CDR1 SGHRS, CDR2 YFSETQ.

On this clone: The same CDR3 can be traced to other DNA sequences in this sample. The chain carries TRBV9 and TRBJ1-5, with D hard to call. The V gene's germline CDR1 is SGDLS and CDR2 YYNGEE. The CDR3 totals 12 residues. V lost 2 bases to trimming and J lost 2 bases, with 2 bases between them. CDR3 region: CASSVGNQPQHF. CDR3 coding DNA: TGTGCCAGCAGCGTCGGCAATCAGCCCCAGCATTTT.

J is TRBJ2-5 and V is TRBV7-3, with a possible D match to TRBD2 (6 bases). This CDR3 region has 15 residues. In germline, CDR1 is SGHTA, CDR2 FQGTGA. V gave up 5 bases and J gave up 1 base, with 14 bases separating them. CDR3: CASSPYAGRQETQYF. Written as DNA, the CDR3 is TGTGCCAGCAGCCCCTACGCGGGGCGCCAAGAGACCCAGTACTTC.

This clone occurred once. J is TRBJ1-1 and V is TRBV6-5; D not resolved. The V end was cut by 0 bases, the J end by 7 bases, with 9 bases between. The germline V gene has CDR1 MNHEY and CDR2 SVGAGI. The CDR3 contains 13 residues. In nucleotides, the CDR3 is TGTGCCAGCAGTTACTCGCAGGACGGTGAAGCTTTCTTT. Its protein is CASSYSQDGEAFF.

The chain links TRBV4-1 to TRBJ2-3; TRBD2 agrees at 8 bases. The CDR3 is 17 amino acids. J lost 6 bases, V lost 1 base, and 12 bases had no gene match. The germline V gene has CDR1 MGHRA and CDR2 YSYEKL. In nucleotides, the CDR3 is TGCGCCAGCAGCCAAGGGGGACCGGGACTAGGTCATGATACGCAGTATTTT. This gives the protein CASSQGGPGLGHDTQYF.

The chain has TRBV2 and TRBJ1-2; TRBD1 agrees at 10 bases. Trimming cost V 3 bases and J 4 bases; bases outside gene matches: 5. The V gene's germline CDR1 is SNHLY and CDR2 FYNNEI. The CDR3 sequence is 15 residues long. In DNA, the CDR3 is TGTGCCAGCAGTGAGTTGGGACAGGGGTTCTATGGCTACACCTTC. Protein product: CASSELGQGFYGYTF.

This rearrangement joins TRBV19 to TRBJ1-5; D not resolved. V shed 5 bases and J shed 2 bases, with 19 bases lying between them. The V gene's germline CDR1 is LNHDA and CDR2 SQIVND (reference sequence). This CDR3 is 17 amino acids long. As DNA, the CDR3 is TGTGCCAGTAGTTCCGGTCGGGGTTTTGTGGGCAATCAGCCCCAGCATTTT. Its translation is CASSSGRGFVGNQPQHF.

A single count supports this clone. Here the CDR3 reads CASSLRDRGFYEQYF. CDR3 nucleotide sequence: TGTGCCAGCAGCCTCCGGGACAGGGGTTTTTACGAGCAGTACTTC. The chain links TRBV7-2 to TRBJ2-7; 10 bases fit TRBD1. The CDR3 contains 15 residues. Per germline, CDR1 SGHTA and CDR2 FQGNSA. The J segment lost 4 bases and the V segment lost 5 bases, leaving 8 bases of the junction unmatched.

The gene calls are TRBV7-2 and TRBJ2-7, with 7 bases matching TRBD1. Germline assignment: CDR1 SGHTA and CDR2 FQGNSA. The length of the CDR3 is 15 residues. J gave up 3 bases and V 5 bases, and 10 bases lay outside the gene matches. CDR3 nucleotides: TGTGCCAGCAGCGCCTTCCCTACAGGGGACTACGAGCAGTACTTC. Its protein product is CASSAFPTGDYEQYF.

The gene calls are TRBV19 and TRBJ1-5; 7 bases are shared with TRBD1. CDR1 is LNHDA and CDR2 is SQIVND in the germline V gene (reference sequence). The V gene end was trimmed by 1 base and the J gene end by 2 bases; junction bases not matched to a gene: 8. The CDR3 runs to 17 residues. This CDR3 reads CASSIGLRDSRNQPQHF. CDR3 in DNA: TGTGCCAGTAGTATAGGCCTTCGGGACAGCCGCAATCAGCCCCAGCATTTT.

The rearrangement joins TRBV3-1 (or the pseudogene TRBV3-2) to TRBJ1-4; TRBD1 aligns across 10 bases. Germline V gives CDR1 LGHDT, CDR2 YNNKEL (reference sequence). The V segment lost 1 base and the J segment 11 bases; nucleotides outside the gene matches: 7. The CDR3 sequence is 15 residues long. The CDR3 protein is CASSQGDRGFRKLFF. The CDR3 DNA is TGTGCCAGCAGCCAAGGGGACAGGGGTTTTCGCAAACTGTTTTTT.

The DNA for the CDR3 is TGTGCCAGCAGGAACCGGGACAGGGGGTCTAATGAAAAACTGTTTTTT. Its protein is CASRNRDRGSNEKLFF. This sequence joins TRBV27 and TRBJ1-4; TRBD1 matches at 11 bases. CDR1 is MNHEY, CDR2 SMNVEV, per germline (reference sequence). V was pared by 6 bases and J by 3 bases, with 6 bases of the junction left unmatched. This CDR3 has 16 residues.